This T cell receptor (beta chain) was sequenced during a study of T cells in Graves' hyperthyroidism and ophthalmopathy (dated by TCRdb to about 2019). Some background on the complete study: Peripheral blood samples were taken at initial diagnosis, before any treatment was given. To identify distinguishing TCR V-J signatures, a discovery cohort of around 100 patients was used, comprising 43 with Graves' ophthalmopathy and around 60 with stable Graves' hyperthyroidism. Prospective prediction of ophthalmopathy was tested in an independent validation cohort of 18 to 20 hyperthyroidism patients and some 17 patients who later progressed to ophthalmopathy. The 100 or so discovery patients were randomly divided into training and test sets at a 7:3 ratio. Thyroid tissue and blood T-cell repertoires from six Graves' hyperthyroidism patients were also compared in the study. After sampling, hyperthyroidism patients received methimazole starting at 30 mg daily, and ophthalmopathy patients received high-dose intravenous methylprednisolone. According to the paper, TCR Vbeta CDR3 sequencing was carried out on 135 peripheral blood samples, which came from 40 to 45 ophthalmopathy, 75 or so hyperthyroidism and approximately 17 progressor patients. What the work shows at the level of the full study, not this receptor alone: Most expanded thyroid clonotypes (frequency above 0.001) were also found in blood, which suggests that blood repertoires may mirror thyroid immune responses. In cross-validation, a model built on a 13 V-J signature told ophthalmopathy apart from stable hyperthyroidism with approximately 91% sensitivity and 81% to 82% specificity, and in testing the same model reached 80%/75%. Sample size was not statistically predetermined, and investigators were not blinded to group allocation. In validation, the model predicted progression to ophthalmopathy with around 71% sensitivity and about 73% specificity, a median of 6.5 months before onset.

Amplification of TCR beta CDR3 regions was carried out from RNA transcripts. A first-round RT-PCR of the TCR CDR3 used the HTBI primer set with the Qiagen OneStep RT-PCR kit. Libraries were constructed in a second round of multiplex PCR, after which size selection and purification were performed. The libraries were sequenced on an Illumina HiSeq2000 using paired-end 100 bp reads. The source study handled its data this way. SOAPnuke was used to process the raw data, with reads discarded if the reads contained adapters or uncalled bases, had a mean Phred below 15, or lacked an exact constant-primer or identifier match. High-quality paired reads were merged with COPE v1.2.5, and unique nucleotide sequences were defined as clonotypes. MiTCR v1.1 was used to align clonotypes to the IMGT TRBV, TRBD and TRBJ reference segments. Only V-J combinations with frequency above 0.0001, covering 98% to 99.2% of repertoires, were analysed. A TCS score was defined as the ratio between F50 (clonal expansion) and ExV (chaos), using BLOSUM62-based TCRdist between CDR3 peptides within each V-J. Welch's t-statistics and random forest reduced roughly 540 V-J features to 13, which were used in a naive Bayes classifier (R e1071). TCRdb itself trimmed the public reads at Q25 with fastp, ran MiXCR and retained productive beta chains. Rows merge per CDR3 protein into single entries with the most common DNA and genes. The V and J calls reflect TCRdb's pipeline rather than the authors' work. The sample data list about 560,000 distinct CDR3 sequences, and 14% of these were observed just once. The ten biggest clones cover 14% of the sample.

Stable Graves' hyperthyroidism was defined as the absence of progression to ophthalmopathy over 18 months of follow-up. Hyperthyroidism patients were newly diagnosed, had a disease duration of under 2 months, and were aged 18 to 65 years. Patients with uncontrolled infections, other autoimmune diseases, pregnancy or lactation were excluded. Diagnoses relied on clinical symptoms, serum thyroxine and TRAb, thyroid ultrasound and orbital computed tomography. Ficoll-Paque density gradient centrifugation was used to isolate PBMCs from around 10 ml of fresh peripheral blood. Total RNA was extracted using Trizol reagent, and RNA quality was assessed on an Agilent 2100 Bioanalyzer. The CDR3 has 11 amino acids, counting the end cysteine and phenylalanine. Of the read, only the CDR3 DNA is kept; its 33 bases are in frame from base 1. Trimming removed 6 bases from V and 7 bases from J, leaving 9 bases between the germline ends. Based on the germline V gene, the CDR1 and CDR2 sequences are KGHDR and SFDVKD.

A note on this clonotype: Its cognate antigen has yet to be identified. The sample holds no much larger clone one base away, and base qualities are not on file.

The rearrangement combines TRBV24-1 with TRBJ2-7, and the D gene may be TRBD1, 5 bases matching. The sequence came from a woman in her thirties or forties with Graves' hyperthyroidism. Sequenced sample: blood. The sequenced DNA: TGTGCCACCAGTCAGGGTCGGGAGCAGTACTTC. This codes for CATSQGREQYF.